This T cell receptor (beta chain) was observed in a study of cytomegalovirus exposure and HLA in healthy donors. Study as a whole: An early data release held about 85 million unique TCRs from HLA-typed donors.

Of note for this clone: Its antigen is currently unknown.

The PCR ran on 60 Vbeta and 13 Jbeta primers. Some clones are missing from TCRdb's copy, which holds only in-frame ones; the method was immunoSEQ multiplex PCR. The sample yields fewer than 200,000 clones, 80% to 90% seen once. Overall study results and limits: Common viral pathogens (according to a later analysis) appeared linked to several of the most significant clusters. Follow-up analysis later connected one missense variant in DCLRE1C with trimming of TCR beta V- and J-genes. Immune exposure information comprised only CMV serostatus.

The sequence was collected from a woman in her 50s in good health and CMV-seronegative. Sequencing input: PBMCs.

The CDR3 is CASSLVGGSYVGELFF. The CDR3, as DNA: TGTGCCAGCAGCTTGGTGGGGGGGTCCTATGTCGGGGAGCTGTTTTTT. The V call is TRBV5-4, the J call TRBJ2-2, with TRBD2 identical over 7 bases. J gave up 7 bases and V 0 bases, and 9 bases lay outside the gene matches. Germline V gene data show CDR1 as SGHNT and CDR2 as YYREEE (reference sequence). This CDR3 region has 16 residues.